This entry concerns a single T cell receptor (beta chain). The record originates from a study of blood T cell repertoires in COVID-19. Study background: Researchers got acute and convalescent COVID-19 samples from the United States, Italy and Spain.

Authors' data handling: Estimation of nucleated cell counts relied on the amplification of reference gene primers. Some clones are missing from TCRdb's copy, which holds only in-frame ones; the method was immunoSEQ multiplex PCR. V, J and clone size derive from that table, while D and trimming were established from the DNA sequence. This sample yields 230,000 or so clones, of which about four fifths are seen a single time; approximately 4.4% belongs to the top ten. The TCR sequence derives from a man over 45 with active or convalescent COVID-19. Sequencing input: peripheral blood.

CDR3 in amino acids: CASSLIAGSGANVLTF. The CDR3 DNA reads TGCGCCAGCAGCCTGATAGCAGGGTCTGGGGCCAACGTCCTGACTTTC. The chain is built from TRBV5-1 and TRBJ2-6; perhaps TRBD1 as D (5 bases). V was clipped by 4 bases and J by 1 base, with 12 bases between them. The CDR3 is 16 amino acids. CDR1 and CDR2 from the germline V gene are SGHRS and YFSETQ. Together with reference TRBV5-1 and TRBJ2-6, the CDR3 gives the full variable domain: KAGVTQTPRYLIKTRGQQVTLSCSPISGHRSVSWYQQTPGQGLQFLFEYFSETQRNKGNFPGRFSGRQFSNSRSEMNVSTLELGDSALYLCASSLIAGSGANVLTFGAGSRLTVL.